Presented here are 28 T cell receptor beta chains from one specimen sequenced in a study of cytomegalovirus exposure and HLA in healthy donors (dated by TCRdb to 2016 to 2017). The receptor library was made with the immunoSEQ multiplex PCR assay. For the multiplex PCR, a mixture combining 60 forward primers for TCR Vbeta segments and 13 reverse primers for TCR Jbeta segments was used. This immuneACCESS table, as held by TCRdb, lists in-frame sequences with V and J called but not all clones. Of the missing ones, under half trace to an unresolved V gene in checked studies; the others have no known cause. The sample data list about 150,000 clones, and roughly 83% of these were observed just once. The top ten constitute less than 2% of the sample. The specimen sequenced was PBMCs. These receptor sequences come from a man aged 35 to 55 in good health and CMV-seronegative.

This rearrangement joins TRBV4-2 to TRBJ1-3; D gene unclear. Trimming took 0 bases from V and 0 from J, leaving 24 bases between them. CDR1 is LGHNA and CDR2 is YNFKEQ in the germline V gene. This CDR3 spans 21 amino acids. The CDR3 loop is CASSQEVGALSFRNSGNTIYF. The CDR3 DNA sequence: TGTGCCAGCAGCCAAGAGGTGGGCGCCCTAAGTTTTCGGAACTCTGGAAACACCATATATTTT.

J is TRBJ2-7 and V is TRBV2, with D hard to call. Trimming shortened V by 6 bases and J by 6 bases, and 12 bases separated the two germline ends. The CDR3 length is 12 residues. CDR1 is SNHLY and CDR2 is FYNNEI in the germline V gene. The CDR3: CASRSPGGEQYF. CDR3 in DNA: TGTGCCAGCAGAAGCCCCGGCGGCGAGCAGTACTTC. Supplemented by reference TRBV2 and TRBJ2-7, the full variable domain reads EPEVTQTPSHQVTQMGQEVILRCVPISNHLYFYWYRQILGQKVEFLVSFYNNEISEKSEIFDDQFSVERPDGSNFTLKIRSTKLEDSAMYFCASRSPGGEQYFGPGTRLTVT.

On this clone itself: Mismatch with germline at one junction end may stem from a read error. The same CDR3 is also encoded by other DNA sequences in this sample. The rearrangement joins TRBV5-1 to TRBJ2-7; 11 bases align to TRBD1. CDR1 SGHRS and CDR2 YFSETQ come from the germline V gene. The CDR3 covers 14 residues. The CDR3 sequence is CASSVGQGVIEQYF. The CDR3 nucleotides read TGTGCCAGCAGCGTGGGACAGGGGGTAATTGAGCAGTACTTC.

The chain has TRBV7-3 and TRBJ1-2, with 7 bases lining up with TRBD1. V lost 1 base, J lost 4 bases, and 9 bases stayed unmatched. Germline CDR1 SGHTA, CDR2 FQGTGA. The CDR3 has 16 amino acids. The chain's CDR3 is CASSLNGRQGGYGYTF. CDR3 DNA: TGTGCCAGCAGCTTAAACGGGCGACAGGGCGGCTATGGCTACACCTTC.

This clone has just one count. The chain uses TRBV6-1 and TRBJ2-1; 7 bases are shared with TRBD2. The germline CDR1 and CDR2 sequences are MNHNS and SASEGT. This CDR3 region has 15 residues. Trimming cost V 1 base and J 12 bases; bases outside gene matches: 12. The CDR3 region is CASSEVRTSGGGQFF. Written as DNA, the CDR3 is TGTGCCAGCAGTGAAGTAAGGACATCGGGGGGTGGGCAGTTCTTC.

The gene calls are TRBV7-9 and TRBJ2-7; TRBD1 might be the D (5 bases). The V gene lost 6 bases and the J gene lost 4 bases, with 19 bases spanning the gap. The CDR3 runs to 15 residues. CDR1 and CDR2 (germline): SEHNR, FQNEAQ (reference sequence). The CDR3 nucleotides are TGTGCCAGCAGTAAGGACAACCCCCCCACTTACGAGCAGTACTTC. This gives the protein CASSKDNPPTYEQYF. The variable domain in full, with the rest retrieved from reference TRBV7-9 and TRBJ2-7, is DTGVSQNPRHKITKRGQNVTFRCDPISEHNRLYWYRQTLGQGPEFLTYFQNEAQLEKSRLLSDRFSAERPKGSFSTLEIQRTEQGDSAMYLCASSKDNPPTYEQYFGPGTRLTVT.

V gene TRBV5-8 combines with J gene TRBJ2-1, with TRBD1 matching 7 bases. In germline, CDR1 is SGHTS, CDR2 YDEGEE. V lost 1 base to trimming and J lost 4 bases; unmatched junction nucleotides: 5. The CDR3 has 15 residues. As DNA, the CDR3 is TGTGCCAGCAGCTTGCCGGGGACAGCTTACAATGAGCAGTTCTTC. This translates into CASSLPGTAYNEQFF.

This clone was seen a few times. V usage is TRBV20-1 and J usage is TRBJ1-2, with D unclear. V was cut by 4 bases and J by 6 bases, with 9 bases left in between. The CDR3 loop spans 11 amino acids. CDR1 and CDR2 from the germline V gene are DFQATT and SNEGSKA (reference sequence). The CDR3 region is CSATLEHGYTF. CDR3 bases: TGCAGTGCTACCCTAGAGCATGGCTACACCTTC.

The genes are TRBV6-5 and TRBJ2-1, with TRBD2 identical over 13 bases. The CDR3 has 15 residues. The germline V gene has CDR1 MNHEY and CDR2 SVGAGI. Germline trimming cut 5 bases from V and 8 bases from J; bases unmatched to any gene: 6. The CDR3 DNA sequence: TGTGCCAGCAGTCCTGGGACTAGCGGGATCCATGAGCAGTTCTTC. Protein sequence: CASSPGTSGIHEQFF.

The gene calls are TRBV14 and TRBJ2-2; TRBD2 matches at 12 bases. CDR1 is SGHDN, CDR2 FVKESK, per germline. This CDR3 is built from 16 residues. Losses at the gene ends were 3 bases for V and 5 bases for J; bases not matched to a gene: 4. The CDR3 loop reads CASSQDTSGGTGELFF. The CDR3 DNA reads as TGTGCCAGCAGCCAGGATACTAGCGGGGGGACCGGGGAGCTGTTTTTT.

The gene calls are TRBV4-2 and TRBJ2-4, with TRBD1 matching over 10 bases. The CDR3 is made up of 15 amino acids. Germline lookup yields CDR1 LGHNA and CDR2 YNFKEQ. After removal of 1 base from V and 6 bases from J, the junction contained 3 bases not matched to a gene. CDR3: CASSQVGQGTNIQYF. CDR3 DNA: TGTGCCAGCAGCCAAGTGGGACAGGGGACAAACATTCAGTACTTC.

This chain links TRBV2 with TRBJ1-5, with TRBD1 matching over 8 bases. Trimming removed 4 bases from V and 0 bases from J; junction bases left unmatched: 5. CDR3 length: 16 amino acids. Germline V gives CDR1 SNHLY, CDR2 FYNNEI. The CDR3 spells CASSAGTGNSNQPQHF. The CDR3 DNA reads as TGTGCCAGCAGTGCGGGGACAGGAAATAGCAATCAGCCCCAGCATTTT.

V gene TRBV29-1 combines with J gene TRBJ2-1; 13 nucleotides match TRBD2. V dropped 7 bases and J dropped 5; count of bases not matched to a gene: 2. Germline assignment: CDR1 SQVTM and CDR2 ANQGSEA. This CDR3 comprises 13 residues. The CDR3 protein is CSAGTSGDNEQFF. CDR3 in DNA: TGCAGCGCCGGGACTAGCGGGGACAATGAGCAGTTCTTC.

The chain employs TRBV9 and TRBJ2-2; tentative D call: TRBD2 (6 bases). Trimming left V 0 bases short and J 1 base short, with 7 bases between. Germline V CDR1 and CDR2: SGDLS, YYNGEE. The CDR3 sequence is 15 residues long. DNA for the CDR3: TGTGCCAGCAGCGTAGCTAGCGTGAACACCGGGGAGCTGTTTTTT. Protein: CASSVASVNTGELFF.

V is TRBV4-1 and J is TRBJ1-5; D is uncertain. With 0 bases removed from V and 4 bases from J, the gap between germline ends came to 13 bases. The V gene's germline CDR1 is MGHRA and CDR2 YSYEKL. There are 16 residues in the CDR3. The CDR3 is CASSQERGRINQPQHF. CDR3 nucleotide sequence: TGCGCCAGCAGCCAAGAGCGAGGTCGAATAAATCAGCCCCAGCATTTT.

The chain's CDR3 is CASSSLAGEAYNEQFF. The CDR3 DNA is TGTGCCAGCAGCTCCCTAGCGGGGGAGGCCTACAATGAGCAGTTCTTC. V is TRBV5-4 and J is TRBJ2-1, with 10 bases fitting TRBD2. Trimming took 3 bases from V and 2 from J; bases not matched to a gene: 5. The CDR3 contains 16 residues. Germline values: CDR1 SGHNT, CDR2 YYREEE (reference sequence). The complete variable domain, with remaining parts taken from reference TRBV5-4 and TRBJ2-1, reads ETGVTQSPTHLIKTRGQQVTLRCSSQSGHNTVSWYQQALGQGPQFIFQYYREEENGRGNFPPRFSGLQFPNYSSELNVNALELDDSALYLCASSSLAGEAYNEQFFGPGTRLTVL.

The chain joins TRBV11-2 to TRBJ2-5, with D unclear. Trimming removed 5 bases at V and 5 bases at J, with 21 bases between. The CDR3 covers 16 residues. Germline V gene lookup returns CDR1 SGHAT and CDR2 FQNNGV. CDR3 bases: TGTGCCAGCAGCCCATTTCCGTATGATTTAAGCGAGACCCAGTACTTC. Amino acids: CASSPFPYDLSETQYF. The complete variable domain, with remaining parts taken from reference TRBV11-2 and TRBJ2-5, reads EAGVAQSPRYKIIEKRQSVAFWCNPISGHATLYWYQQILGQGPKLLIQFQNNGVVDDSQLPKDRFSAERLKGVDSTLKIQPAKLEDSAVYLCASSPFPYDLSETQYFGPGTRLLVL.

The chain uses TRBV15 and TRBJ2-7; 8 bases match TRBD1. The CDR3 totals 15 residues. The V gene end was trimmed by 0 bases and the J gene end by 12 bases; junction bases not matched to a gene: 13. Looked up from germline, CDR1 is LNHNV and CDR2 is YYDKDF (reference sequence). CDR3 in amino acids: CATSRDATGAQRSYF. CDR3 bases: TGTGCCACCAGCAGAGACGCGACAGGGGCGCAACGTTCGTACTTC.

V gene TRBV27 combines with J gene TRBJ2-7; 8 nucleotides line up with TRBD2. The V and J ends lost 6 bases and 5 bases, in that order; junction bases with no gene match: 6. Per germline, CDR1 MNHEY and CDR2 SMNVEV (reference sequence). CDR3 length: 13 amino acids. CDR3 sequence: CASSPGGPNEQYF. The CDR3, as DNA: TGTGCCAGCAGCCCGGGAGGGCCGAACGAGCAGTACTTC.

In this sample, this clone turned up once. The chain recombines TRBV13 with TRBJ1-4, with D possibly matching TRBD1 (5 bases). CDR3 length: 15 residues. Trimming removed 5 bases from V and 6 bases from J, with 16 bases in between. Germline-derived CDR1 and CDR2 are PRHDT and FYEKMQ (reference sequence). CDR3 in DNA: TGTGCCAGCAGCCTAAGGAGGAGGGGCGATGAAAAACTGTTTTTT. Translation: CASSLRRRGDEKLFF.

The rearrangement links TRBV2 to TRBJ2-7, with D perhaps TRBD2 (7 bases). The CDR3 has 14 residues. Trimming removed 3 bases from V and 2 bases from J, with 11 bases in between. The V gene's germline CDR1 is SNHLY and CDR2 FYNNEI. CDR3 loop: CASSERGPPYEQYF. CDR3 in DNA: TGTGCCAGCAGTGAGCGGGGGCCACCCTACGAGCAGTACTTC.

The chain joins TRBV7-3 to TRBJ2-7; D not resolved. There are 15 residues in the CDR3. Germline V gene lookup returns CDR1 SGHTA and CDR2 FQGTGA. V lost 0 bases, J lost 2 bases, and 11 bases lay in between. The DNA of the CDR3 is TGTGCCAGCAGCTTAACGTCAGACAAGGCCTACGAGCAGTACTTC. It is translated as CASSLTSDKAYEQYF.

Concerning this clone: The DNA is omitted, as the CDR3 cannot be located on it reliably, and the CDR3 follows TCRdb's listing. The rearrangement links TRBV27 to TRBJ2-7; TRBD1 is taken as the D call from the table, unchecked against the DNA. CDR1 MNHEY and CDR2 SMNVEV come from the germline V gene (reference sequence). The CDR3 extends over 14 residues, inclusive of both ends. The CDR3 loop reads CASSFLAGSYEQYF.

This clone was seen only once. The J gene is TRBJ1-1, the V gene TRBV28, with D perhaps TRBD1 (6 bases). This CDR3 has 12 residues. Trimming pared 9 bases from V and 7 bases from J, leaving 15 bases between. Germline lookup yields CDR1 MDHEN and CDR2 SYDVKM. DNA for the CDR3: TGTGCCAGTTGGGGGGGGGCCGGTGAAGCTTTCTTT. Translating gives CASWGGAGEAFF.

This clone was detected only once. This chain connects TRBV28 to TRBJ2-1; TRBD2 aligns across 11 bases. From germline, CDR1 is MDHEN and CDR2 SYDVKM. This CDR3 is built from 19 residues. The ends lost 3 bases at V and 9 bases at J; junction bases unmatched: 19. For the CDR3, the DNA is TGTGCCAGCAGTTTTTGGCTAGCGGGGGGCCCAGACATTTTGGGTGAGCAGTTCTTC. It translates to CASSFWLAGGPDILGEQFF.

The V and J genes are TRBV5-1 and TRBJ2-7; 7 nucleotides agree with TRBD1. The ends lost 2 bases at V and 2 bases at J; junction bases unmatched: 7. The CDR3 loop spans 15 amino acids. CDR1 and CDR2 (germline): SGHRS, YFSETQ. The CDR3: CASSLPRTGTYEQYF. The CDR3, as DNA: TGCGCCAGCAGCTTACCACGGACAGGAACCTACGAGCAGTACTTC.

The J gene is TRBJ1-2, the V gene TRBV7-9, with D uncertain. The V gene lost 1 base and the J gene lost 8 bases, with 14 bases spanning the gap. Germline V gene lookup returns CDR1 SEHNR and CDR2 FQNEAQ (reference sequence). The CDR3 has 14 residues. The CDR3 region is CASSLVETQEGYTF. CDR3 DNA sequence: TGTGCCAGCAGCTTAGTTGAGACTCAAGAGGGCTACACCTTC. The whole variable domain, filled in from reference TRBV7-9 and TRBJ1-2, reads DTGVSQNPRHKITKRGQNVTFRCDPISEHNRLYWYRQTLGQGPEFLTYFQNEAQLEKSRLLSDRFSAERPKGSFSTLEIQRTEQGDSAMYLCASSLVETQEGYTFGSGTRLTVV.

V is TRBV2 and J is TRBJ1-2; a possible D gene is TRBD1 (6 bases). The CDR3 runs to 16 residues. Germline assignment: CDR1 SNHLY and CDR2 FYNNEI. Trimming took 0 bases from V and 4 from J, leaving 15 bases between them. The CDR3 nucleotides read TGTGCCAGCAGTGAAGCGGGGCGGACAGTTATCTATGGCTACACCTTC. Encoded protein: CASSEAGRTVIYGYTF.